This T cell receptor beta chain was observed in a study of blood T cells in healthy people across ages. Study-level findings and limits: It was found that TCR beta diversity correlated strongly with the percentage of naive T cells. Without sorted subsets, naive and antigen-experienced compartments could not be conclusively compared. Among T cells, TCR beta diversity per million cells dropped roughly linearly as age rose.

A second PCR, run for about 7 to 12 cycles, used a sample-barcoded 5' primer plus a J-beta primer mix. CDR3-containing paired-end reads numbering at least 2.5 million came from each sample. TCRdb analysed the 5' RACE reads with MiXCR anew, one entry per CDR3 protein. The data hold roughly 730,000 distinct CDR3 sequences, with about 56% observed a single time. CDR3 size: 17 residues. Trimming pared 5 bases from V and 4 bases from J, leaving 18 bases between. Germline lookup yields CDR1 SGHTA and CDR2 FQGTGA. This clonotype was detected only a few times. As yet, its antigen is unknown. This sequence joins TRBV7-3 and TRBJ2-6; D unclear. The TCR originated in a man in his forties in good health. The sequenced sample consisted of blood. The CDR3 reads CASSPIPKGSGANVLTF. For the CDR3, the DNA is TGTGCCAGCAGCCCGATCCCGAAGGGTTCAGGGGCCAACGTCCTGACTTTC.